This entry lists 19 T cell receptor beta chains sequenced from one sample in a study of immune evolution from preneoplasia to lung adenocarcinoma. The table came from immunoSEQ multiplex PCR; TCRdb's copy has only in-frame clones and leaves some out. The table shows just over 6,000 clones, with about 80% occurring only once. The sequencing sample was made of FFPE minimally invasive lung adenocarcinoma tissue. The origin of the receptors is a person aged 50 to 70 with lung adenocarcinoma.

The V gene is TRBV6-6, the J gene TRBJ1-1, with TRBD1 matching 8 bases. Germline V gene sequence: CDR1 MNHNY, CDR2 SVGAGI (reference sequence). The CDR3 is 13 residues long. V dropped 7 bases and J dropped 7; count of bases not matched to a gene: 8. The CDR3 here is CASTTDRVVEAFF. DNA for the CDR3: TGTGCCAGCACCACGGACAGGGTGGTTGAAGCTTTCTTT.

In regard to this clone: Other DNA sequences from this sample encode an identical CDR3 as well. The rearrangement uses TRBV28 and TRBJ2-1; D unclear. CDR1 and CDR2 (germline): MDHEN, SYDVKM. The CDR3 runs to 13 residues. The ends were cut back, 5 bases at V and 5 bases at J, with 10 bases in the middle. CDR3 sequence: CASSGPINNEQFF. In DNA form, the CDR3 reads TGTGCCAGCAGTGGACCAATCAACAATGAGCAGTTCTTC.

V is TRBV28 and J is TRBJ1-6, with D hard to call. Trimming removed 3 bases at V and 3 bases at J, with 12 bases between. CDR1 and CDR2 from the germline V gene are MDHEN and SYDVKM. The CDR3 has 16 amino acids. The CDR3 reads CASSFEARHYNSPLHF. In nucleotides, the CDR3 is TGTGCCAGCAGTTTTGAGGCCCGGCACTATAATTCACCCCTCCACTTT.

The CDR3 protein is CASSEPLAKLEEQYF. In DNA form, the CDR3 reads TGTGCCAGCAGTGAACCCTTGGCCAAACTGGAAGAGCAGTACTTC. The rearrangement links TRBV2 to TRBJ2-7, with no clear D. This CDR3 is built from 15 residues. The germline CDR1 and CDR2 sequences are SNHLY and FYNNEI. The V gene lost 2 bases and the J gene lost 7 bases, with 18 bases spanning the gap.

This clone came up a few times. The V call is TRBV6-6, the J call TRBJ1-2; D is possibly TRBD1 (5 bases). This CDR3 is built from 15 residues. The V gene's germline CDR1 is MNHNY and CDR2 SVGAGI (reference sequence). Trimming removed 2 bases from V and 2 bases from J, with 12 bases in between. The DNA of the CDR3 is TGTGCCAGCAGTTACGAAGGGACGGGGAACTATGGCTACACCTTC. It encodes CASSYEGTGNYGYTF.

The chain carries TRBV6-1 and TRBJ2-1, with 8 bases aligning to TRBD1. This CDR3 contains 15 residues. Germline V lookup: CDR1 MNHNS, CDR2 SASEGT. V dropped 3 bases and J dropped 2; count of bases not matched to a gene: 3. The CDR3 here is CASSDMGQAYNEQFF. As DNA, the CDR3 is TGTGCCAGCAGTGATATGGGACAGGCCTACAATGAGCAGTTCTTC.

This clone has only one observation. The chain uses TRBV30 and TRBJ1-5; 8 positions match TRBD1. CDR3 length: 16 amino acids. With V trimmed by 0 bases and J by 6 bases, 10 bases remained unmatched. In germline, CDR1 is GTSNPN, CDR2 SVGIG (reference sequence). DNA of the CDR3: TGTGCCTGGAGTGTACCCGGACAGGGACTAGGTCAGCCCCAGCATTTT. Translating gives CAWSVPGQGLGQPQHF.

The chain uses TRBV11-2 and TRBJ2-2; 8 bases map to TRBD2. CDR3 length: 17 amino acids. CDR1 is SGHAT, CDR2 FQNNGV, per germline. Unmatched junction bases numbered 11, after V lost 3 bases and J lost 5 bases. The CDR3 protein is CASSFHLGTRGTGELFF. The CDR3 DNA reads TGTGCCAGCAGCTTTCACCTCGGGACTAGGGGGACCGGGGAGCTGTTTTTT. Together with reference TRBV11-2 and TRBJ2-2, the CDR3 gives the full variable domain: EAGVAQSPRYKIIEKRQSVAFWCNPISGHATLYWYQQILGQGPKLLIQFQNNGVVDDSQLPKDRFSAERLKGVDSTLKIQPAKLEDSAVYLCASSFHLGTRGTGELFFGEGSRLTVL.

The chain couples TRBV28 to TRBJ2-5; no definite D call. The CDR3 covers 14 residues. Trimming cost V 5 bases and J 4 bases, with 14 bases left between them. Germline-derived CDR1 and CDR2 are MDHEN and SYDVKM. The CDR3, as DNA: TGTGCCAGCAGTCCACCCCCCAGGAGAGAGACCCAGTACTTC. This gives the protein CASSPPPRRETQYF.

The chain carries TRBV10-3 and TRBJ2-6; 7 nucleotides align to TRBD2. The CDR3 extends over 15 amino acids. In germline, CDR1 is ENHRY, CDR2 SYGVKD. The V segment lost 0 bases and the J segment 7 bases; nucleotides outside the gene matches: 3. CDR3 DNA: TGTGCCATCAGTGAGTCGGGGGGGGACGCCAACGTCCTGACTTTC. Residues: CAISESGGDANVLTF.

The chain couples TRBV6-1 to TRBJ1-2, with TRBD1 identical over 8 bases. The germline V gene encodes CDR1 MNHNS and CDR2 SASEGT. V gave up 6 bases and J gave up 8 bases; unmatched junction bases: 5. The CDR3 totals 12 residues. The CDR3 sequence: CASRGQGSGYTF. CDR3 coding DNA: TGTGCCAGCAGAGGACAGGGCTCGGGCTACACCTTC.

V usage is TRBV30 and J usage is TRBJ1-4, with no clear D. This CDR3 region has 11 residues. Between the trimmed V and J ends, which lost 6 bases and 4 bases, there was a span of 6 bases. The V gene's germline CDR1 is GTSNPN and CDR2 SVGIG (reference sequence). The CDR3: CACENNEKLFF. CDR3 nucleotide sequence: TGTGCCTGTGAAAATAATGAAAAACTGTTTTTT.

The V gene is TRBV15, the J gene TRBJ1-5; a possible D gene is TRBD1 (5 bases). Trimming stripped 0 bases from V and 1 base from J, with 16 bases between. Germline V gene sequence: CDR1 LNHNV, CDR2 YYDKDF (reference sequence). The CDR3 runs 18 residues. This chain's CDR3 is CATSRDASRGLSNQPQHF. The DNA of the CDR3 is TGTGCCACCAGCAGAGATGCAAGTAGGGGATTGAGCAATCAGCCCCAGCATTTT.

J is TRBJ1-6 and V is TRBV7-9, with 7 positions matching TRBD1. Germline CDR1 reads SEHNR; CDR2 reads FQNEAQ (reference sequence). J was trimmed by 10 bases and V by 0 bases; bases with no gene match: 12. There are 17 residues in the CDR3. CDR3 in amino acids: CASSLAVGTGVESPLHF. Here the CDR3 DNA reads TGTGCCAGCAGCTTAGCCGTAGGTACAGGGGTAGAGTCACCCCTCCACTTT.

The chain employs TRBV6-5 and TRBJ2-7, with a tentative D call TRBD2 (5 bases). The CDR3 loop spans 13 amino acids. V gave up 2 bases and J gave up 4 bases, with 9 bases separating them. Germline V gene sequence: CDR1 MNHEY, CDR2 SVGAGI. As DNA, the CDR3 is TGTGCCAGCAGTTACGATCGGGATTACGAGCAGTACGTC. Translation gives CASSYDRDYEQYV.

This chain links TRBV7-2 with TRBJ2-4; TRBD1 matches 10 bases. After removal of 6 bases from V and 7 bases from J, the junction contained 0 bases not matched to a gene. Germline assignment: CDR1 SGHTA and CDR2 FQGNSA. The CDR3 is 12 amino acids. The CDR3 protein is CASRTGGNIQYF. For the CDR3, the DNA is TGTGCCAGCAGGACAGGGGGCAACATTCAGTACTTC.

V and J are TRBV5-1 and TRBJ2-2; 7 bases line up with TRBD2. The V and J ends lost 2 bases and 1 base, in that order; junction bases with no gene match: 2. The CDR3 is made up of 15 amino acids. Germline V lookup: CDR1 SGHRS, CDR2 YFSETQ. For the CDR3, the DNA is TGCGCCAGCAGCTTCAGGGAGGGGAACACCGGGGAGCTGTTTTTT. Amino acid sequence: CASSFREGNTGELFF.

The chain recombines TRBV6-1 with TRBJ2-1; 10 nucleotides agree with TRBD1. Germline V lookup: CDR1 MNHNS, CDR2 SASEGT. CDR3 size: 15 residues. The J segment lost 7 bases and the V segment lost 2 bases, leaving 5 bases of the junction unmatched. CDR3 coding DNA: TGTGCCAGCAGTGAACGGACAGGGGGTTTAAATGAGCAGTTCTTC. As protein: CASSERTGGLNEQFF.

In its sample, this clone ranks as medium-sized. The chain uses TRBV4-1 and TRBJ2-7; possible D gene TRBD1, 8 bases. Trimming removed 0 bases at V and 5 bases at J, with 14 bases between. Germline V gene data show CDR1 as MGHRA and CDR2 as YSYEKL. This CDR3 has 15 residues. The CDR3 DNA follows: TGCGCCAGCAGCCAAGATCCAACAGGGGGGGACGAGCAGTACTTC. It specifies CASSQDPTGGDEQYF.